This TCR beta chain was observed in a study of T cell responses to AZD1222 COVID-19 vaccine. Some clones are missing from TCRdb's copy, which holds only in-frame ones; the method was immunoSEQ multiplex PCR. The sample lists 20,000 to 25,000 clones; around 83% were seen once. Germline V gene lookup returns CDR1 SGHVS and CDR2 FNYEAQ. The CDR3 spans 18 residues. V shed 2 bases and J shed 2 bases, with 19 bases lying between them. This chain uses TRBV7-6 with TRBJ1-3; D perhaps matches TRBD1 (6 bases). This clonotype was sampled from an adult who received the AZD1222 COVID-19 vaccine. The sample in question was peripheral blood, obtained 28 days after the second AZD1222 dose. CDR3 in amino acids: CASSLWAEVGAAGNTIYF. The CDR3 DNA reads TGTGCCAGCAGCTTATGGGCTGAGGTGGGGGCGGCTGGAAACACCATATATTTT. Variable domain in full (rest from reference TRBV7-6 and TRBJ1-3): GAGVSQSPRYKVTKRGQDVALRCDPISGHVSLYWYRQALGQGPEFLTYFNYEAQQDKSGLPNDRFSAERPEGSISTLTIQRTEQRDSAMYRCASSLWAEVGAAGNTIYFGEGSWLTVV.